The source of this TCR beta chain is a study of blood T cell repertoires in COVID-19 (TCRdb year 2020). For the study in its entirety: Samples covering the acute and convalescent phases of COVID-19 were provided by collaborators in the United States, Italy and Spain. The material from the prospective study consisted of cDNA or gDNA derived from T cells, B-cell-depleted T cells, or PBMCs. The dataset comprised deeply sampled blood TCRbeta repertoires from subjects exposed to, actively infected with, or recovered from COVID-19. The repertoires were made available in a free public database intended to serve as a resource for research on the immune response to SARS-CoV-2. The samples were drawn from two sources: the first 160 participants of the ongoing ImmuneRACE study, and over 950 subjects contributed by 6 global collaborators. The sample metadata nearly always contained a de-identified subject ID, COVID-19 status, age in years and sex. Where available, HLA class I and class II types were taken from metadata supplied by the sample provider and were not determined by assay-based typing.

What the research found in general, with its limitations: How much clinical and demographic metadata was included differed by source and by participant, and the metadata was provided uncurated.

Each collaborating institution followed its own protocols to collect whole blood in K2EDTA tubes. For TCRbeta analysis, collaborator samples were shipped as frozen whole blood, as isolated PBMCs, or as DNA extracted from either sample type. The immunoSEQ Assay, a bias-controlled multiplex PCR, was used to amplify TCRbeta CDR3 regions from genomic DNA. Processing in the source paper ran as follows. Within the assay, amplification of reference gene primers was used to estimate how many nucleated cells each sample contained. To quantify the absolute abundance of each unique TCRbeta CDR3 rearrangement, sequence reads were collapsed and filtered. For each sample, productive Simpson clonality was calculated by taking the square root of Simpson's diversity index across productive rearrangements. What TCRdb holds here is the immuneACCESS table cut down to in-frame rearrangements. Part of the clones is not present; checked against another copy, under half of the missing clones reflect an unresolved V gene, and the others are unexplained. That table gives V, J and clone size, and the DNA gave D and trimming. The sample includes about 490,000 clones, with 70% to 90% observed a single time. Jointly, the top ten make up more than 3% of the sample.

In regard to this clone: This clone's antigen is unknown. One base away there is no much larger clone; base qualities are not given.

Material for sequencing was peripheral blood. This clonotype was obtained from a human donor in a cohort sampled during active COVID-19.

The DNA sequence is as follows: TGTGCCATCAGTGAAGGGGGGACAGGGAAGGGCTACACCTTC. It is translated as CAISEGGTGKGYTF. Recombination connected TRBV10-3 to TRBJ1-2, with 9 bases in between that match TRBD1. The germline V gene encodes CDR1 ENHRY and CDR2 SYGVKD. The CDR3 runs 14 residues from the cysteine to the phenylalanine. The read is trimmed to its CDR3 DNA, 42 bases read in frame from base 1. At the junction V is shortened by 3 bases and J by 8 bases; bases outside the gene matches: 7.